Described below is a single T cell receptor beta chain sequence and its context. Seattle patient enrollment occurred during active infection, with longitudinal follow-up thereafter. Source study methods: For nucleated cells, counts were estimated from reference gene primer amplification. Method: immunoSEQ multiplex PCR; TCRdb's copy keeps in-frame clones and lacks some. V and J calls and clone size are those listed in that table; D and trimming were worked out from the DNA. The table has 200,000 to 300,000 clones, about 87% seen once. The data are from a study of blood T cell repertoires in COVID-19. For the study at large: T cells, B-cell-depleted T cells, or PBMCs provided the cDNA or gDNA that served as material.

The CDR3 consists of 16 residues. The germline V gene has CDR1 MDHEN and CDR2 SYDVKM. Trimming took 2 bases from V and 4 from J, leaving 15 bases between them. The V and J genes are TRBV28 and TRBJ1-5; D not resolved. Sequencing was done on a sample of peripheral blood. This receptor was taken from a woman aged 55-70 years with COVID-19, enrolled during active disease. CDR3 nucleotide sequence: TGTGCCAGCAGTTTAGGTCCCAGTCCGCGGAATCAGCCCCAGCATTTT. It translates to CASSLGPSPRNQPQHF.